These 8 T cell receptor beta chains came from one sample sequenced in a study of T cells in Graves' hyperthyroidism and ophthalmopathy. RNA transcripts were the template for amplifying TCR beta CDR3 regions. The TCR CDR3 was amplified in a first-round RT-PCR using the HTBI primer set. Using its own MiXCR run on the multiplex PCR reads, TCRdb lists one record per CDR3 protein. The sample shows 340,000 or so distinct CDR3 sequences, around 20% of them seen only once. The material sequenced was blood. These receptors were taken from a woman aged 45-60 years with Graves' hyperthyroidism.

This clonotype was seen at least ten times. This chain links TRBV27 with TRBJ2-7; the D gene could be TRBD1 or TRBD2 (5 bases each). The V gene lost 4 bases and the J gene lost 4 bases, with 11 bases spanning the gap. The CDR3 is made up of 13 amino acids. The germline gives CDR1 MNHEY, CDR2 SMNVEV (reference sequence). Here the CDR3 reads CASSSGTTYEQYF. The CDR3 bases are TGTGCCAGCAGTTCCGGGACGACTTACGAGCAGTACTTC.

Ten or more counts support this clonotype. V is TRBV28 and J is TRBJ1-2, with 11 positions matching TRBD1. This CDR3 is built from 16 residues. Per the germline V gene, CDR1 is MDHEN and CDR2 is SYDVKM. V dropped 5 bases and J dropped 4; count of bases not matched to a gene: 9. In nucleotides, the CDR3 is TGTGCCAGCAGTCGTCCCGGGACAGGGGGGGCCTATGGCTACACCTTC. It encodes CASSRPGTGGAYGYTF.

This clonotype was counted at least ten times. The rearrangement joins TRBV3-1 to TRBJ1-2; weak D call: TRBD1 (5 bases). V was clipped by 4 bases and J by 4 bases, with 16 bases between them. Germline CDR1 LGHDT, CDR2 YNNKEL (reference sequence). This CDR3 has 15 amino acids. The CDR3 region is CASSPLGAGTYGYTF. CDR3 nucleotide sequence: TGTGCCAGCAGCCCACTAGGGGCAGGGACCTATGGCTACACCTTC.

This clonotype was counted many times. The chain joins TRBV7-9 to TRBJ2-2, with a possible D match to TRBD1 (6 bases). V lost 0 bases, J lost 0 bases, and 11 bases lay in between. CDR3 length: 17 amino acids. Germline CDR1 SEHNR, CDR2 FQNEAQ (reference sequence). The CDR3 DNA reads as TGTGCCAGCAGCTTAGCTGCCAGGGGCTCGAACACCGGGGAGCTGTTTTTT. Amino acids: CASSLAARGSNTGELFF.

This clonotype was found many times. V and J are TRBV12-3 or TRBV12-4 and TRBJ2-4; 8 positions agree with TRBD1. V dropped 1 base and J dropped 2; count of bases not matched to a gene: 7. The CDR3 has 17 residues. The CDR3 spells CASSLETGARTKNIQYF. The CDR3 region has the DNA TGTGCCAGCAGTTTAGAGACAGGGGCGAGAACCAAAAACATTCAGTACTTC.

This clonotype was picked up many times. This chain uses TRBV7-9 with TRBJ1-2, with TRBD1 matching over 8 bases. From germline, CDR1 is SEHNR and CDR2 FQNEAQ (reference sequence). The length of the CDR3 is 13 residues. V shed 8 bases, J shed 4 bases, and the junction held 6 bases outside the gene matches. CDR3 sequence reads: CASSLGQGYGYTF. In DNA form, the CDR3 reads TGTGCCAGCTCCCTCGGACAGGGCTATGGCTACACCTTC. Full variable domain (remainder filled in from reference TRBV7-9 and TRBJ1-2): DTGVSQNPRHKITKRGQNVTFRCDPISEHNRLYWYRQTLGQGPEFLTYFQNEAQLEKSRLLSDRFSAERPKGSFSTLEIQRTEQGDSAMYLCASSLGQGYGYTFGSGTRLTVV.

The CDR3: CSVEIAQTQYF. The CDR3 region has the DNA TGCAGCGTTGAAATAGCGCAGACCCAGTACTTC. The chain has TRBV29-1 and TRBJ2-5; tentatively, D is TRBD2 (5 bases). The V end was cut by 2 bases, the J end by 6 bases, with 7 bases between. The CDR3 loop spans 11 amino acids. Germline V gene data show CDR1 as SQVTM and CDR2 as ANQGSEA.

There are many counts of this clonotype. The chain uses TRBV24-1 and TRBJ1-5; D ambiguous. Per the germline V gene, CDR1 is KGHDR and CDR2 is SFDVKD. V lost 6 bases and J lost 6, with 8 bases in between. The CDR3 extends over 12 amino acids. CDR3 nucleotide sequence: TGTGCCACCAGTTCAGTGGCTCAGCCCCAGCATTTT. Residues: CATSSVAQPQHF.